This T cell receptor (beta chain) was observed in a study of T cell responses to AZD1222 COVID-19 vaccine. Study in general: Pooled in the analysis were second doses at about 4 or about 12 weeks.

Overall study findings and caveats: Of the AZD1222 recipients, only 5 or 6 were seropositive at baseline. The study reported that nearly half of spike-specific TCRs target unmutated variant regions.

The CDR3 is made up of 18 amino acids. Germline CDR1 is LGHDT and CDR2 is YNNKEL (reference sequence). J was trimmed by 1 base and V by 2 bases; bases with no gene match: 12. This table comes from immunoSEQ multiplex PCR, and its TCRdb copy is limited to in-frame clones, with some not included. This sample has approximately 180,000 clones, with around 90% found just once. For this clone: Its antigen is unknown.

The source was peripheral blood, collected on day 0 of AZD1222 vaccination. The origin of this receptor is an adult in good health. V and J are TRBV3-1 (or the pseudogene TRBV3-2) and TRBJ2-3; 7 bases match TRBD2. CDR3 coding DNA: TGTGCCAGCAGCCAACGCCCGGGCGGGAGAAGGGGCACAGATACGCAGTATTTT. Amino acids: CASSQRPGGRRGTDTQYF.